These 6 T cell receptor beta chains share one sample of origin, sequenced in a study of T cell clonality in common variable immunodeficiency. Method: immunoSEQ multiplex PCR; TCRdb's copy keeps in-frame clones and lacks some. The sample was found to contain tens of thousands of clones, and every one recurs. Material for sequencing was peripheral blood mononuclear cells. The receptors shown here come from a person aged 18 to 75 in good health.

This clone occurred many times. The CDR3 end falls 3 residues outside the read, so it is completed with the germline J gene. The chain employs TRBV5-4 and TRBJ1-2; D remains ambiguous. This CDR3 is 14 amino acids long. CDR1 and CDR2 from the germline V gene are SGHNT and YYREEE (reference sequence). V dropped 3 bases and J dropped 0 bases, with 9 bases sitting between them. The sequenced part of the CDR3 DNA is TGTGCCAGCAGCTACATCCTTGCTAACTATGGC. Encoded protein: CASSYILANYG. The whole CDR3 protein is CASSYILANYGYTF.

This clone was picked up many times. The sequenced fragment ends 3 residues before the CDR3 boundary, so the rest is inferred from the germline J gene. The genes are TRBV13 and TRBJ1-2; no firm D call. Germline CDR1 reads PRHDT; CDR2 reads FYEKMQ (reference sequence). Trimming left V 5 bases short and J 0 bases short, with 10 bases between. This CDR3 contains 14 residues. The CDR3 DNA, read in part, is TGTGCCAGCAGCCCCCATCGGTCTAACTATGGC. Translating gives CASSPHRSNYG. In full, the CDR3 is CASSPHRSNYGYTF.

This clone occurred a few times. CDR3 DNA, as far as it was read: TGTGCCAGTAGTATAGGCGATTCAGGGGGATGGAGGTACAATGAG. Amino acid sequence: CASSIGDSGGWRYNE. The entire CDR3 is CASSIGDSGGWRYNEQFF. The rearrangement joins TRBV19 to TRBJ2-1, with 7 bases fitting TRBD1. The sequenced fragment ends 3 residues before the CDR3 boundary, so the rest is inferred from the germline J gene. The trim removed 1 base at V and 4 bases at J, leaving 13 bases unmatched. The CDR3 is 18 amino acids. The germline gives CDR1 LNHDA, CDR2 SQIVND (reference sequence).

This clone was seen many times. Read coverage stops 3 residues before the CDR3 terminus; the germline J gene supplies the remainder. The chain uses TRBV5-1 and TRBJ2-7, with 9 bases aligning to TRBD1. CDR3 size: 17 residues. Germline V gene sequence: CDR1 SGHRS, CDR2 YFSETQ. Unmatched junction bases numbered 12, after V lost 1 base and J lost 4 bases. The CDR3 region is CASSLPGTGSGYYEQYF. The part of the CDR3 DNA that was read is TGCGCCAGCAGCTTGCCAGGGACAGGGAGTGGTTATTACGAG.

Comments on this clone: The read gets to within 3 residues of the CDR3 end, and the germline J gene fills in the rest. Within the sample, other DNA sequences also encode this same CDR3. This sequence joins TRBV19 and TRBJ2-7; 9 bases are shared with TRBD2. With V trimmed by 6 bases and J by 2 bases, 8 bases remained unmatched. Germline lookup yields CDR1 LNHDA and CDR2 SQIVND (reference sequence). The CDR3 has 15 residues. The part of the CDR3 DNA that was read is TGTGCCAGTAGACCGCTAGCGGGATTGGCCTACGAG. This translates into CASRPLAGLAYE. The whole CDR3 is CASRPLAGLAYEQYF.

This clone was seen repeatedly, ten times or more. Coverage ceases 3 residues before the CDR3 finishes, and the germline J gene fills in the end. The rearrangement uses TRBV7-3 and TRBJ2-2, with D tentatively TRBD2 (6 bases). CDR3 length equals 14 residues. CDR1 is SGHTA, CDR2 FQGTGA, per germline. V lost 3 bases, J lost 3 bases, and 8 bases lay in between. The CDR3 sequence is CASSFASDTGELFF. Incomplete CDR3 DNA: TGTGCCAGCAGCTTTGCTAGCGACACCGGGGAG.